This T cell receptor beta chain emerged from a study of sequential checkpoint blockade in melanoma. The CDR3 contains 12 residues. Germline values: CDR1 GTSNPN, CDR2 SVGIG (reference sequence). V was shortened by 4 bases and J by 5 bases, with 11 bases between the two germline ends. Sequencing used immunoSEQ multiplex PCR; TCRdb keeps in-frame clones, though not all of them. The top ten clones hold about a sixth of a sample with over a thousand clones, just over 20% of them seen once. The sample's treatment: randomized to nivolumab then ipilimumab (arm A) or the reverse (arm B). The chain recombines TRBV30 with TRBJ1-2; D ambiguous. This specimen was tumor tissue (inferred from file names), taken from a patient given nivolumab and ipilimumab in sequence. The source of this sequence is a human donor with melanoma. The CDR3 sequence is CAWTETEYGYTF. CDR3 bases: TGTGCCTGGACCGAAACAGAGTATGGCTACACCTTC.